The 5 T cell receptor beta chains below come from one sample, sequenced in a study of CD8 T cells in ankylosing spondylitis. The study, taken as a whole, reports: A TCR beta motif of roughly 8 highly homologous variants appeared characteristic of ankylosing spondylitis blood.

TCRdb fed the 5' RACE reads into MiXCR, producing one record per CDR3 protein. The table includes 700,000 or so distinct CDR3 sequences, roughly 20% detected once. These receptors lack a known antigen. The sequenced sample consisted of blood, either unsorted or a sorted T cell fraction (not recorded which). The receptor source for this set is a male donor with ankylosing spondylitis.

J is TRBJ2-5 and V is TRBV5-6, with TRBD2 matching over 7 bases. Per the germline V gene, CDR1 is SGHDT and CDR2 is YYEEEE. Trimming took 2 bases from V and 5 from J; bases not matched to a gene: 3. The CDR3 length is 13 residues. CDR3 sequence reads: CASSFDGRETQYF. The CDR3 DNA reads TGTGCCAGCAGCTTTGACGGGAGGGAGACCCAGTACTTC.

The chain couples TRBV7-2 to TRBJ2-6; 8 positions match TRBD1. The CDR3 runs 17 residues. The J segment lost 4 bases and the V segment lost 3 bases, leaving 8 bases of the junction unmatched. Germline CDR1 reads SGHTA; CDR2 reads FQGNSA. The CDR3 sequence: CASSLLQTGAGANVLTF. In DNA, the CDR3 is TGTGCCAGCAGCTTGCTCCAGACAGGGGCCGGGGCCAACGTCCTGACTTTC.

This clonotype was counted between two and nine times. V and J are TRBV7-8 and TRBJ1-1; D possibly corresponds to TRBD1 (5 bases). The germline gives CDR1 SGHVS, CDR2 FQNEAQ. Trimming left V 5 bases short and J 6 bases short, with 19 bases between. This CDR3 has 15 amino acids. CDR3 sequence (DNA): TGTGCCAGCAGCCACGGGCAGGGAAGATTCCCTGAAGCTTTCTTT. It is translated as CASSHGQGRFPEAFF.

The table lists this clonotype with many counts. V usage is TRBV2 and J usage is TRBJ1-1; D not resolved. V was pared by 8 bases and J by 3 bases, with 7 bases between. The CDR3 extends over 11 amino acids. The germline V gene encodes CDR1 SNHLY and CDR2 FYNNEI. CDR3 DNA: TGTGCCAGCGTGCGGGACACTGAAGCTTTCTTT. This codes for CASVRDTEAFF.

This chain connects TRBV12-3 or TRBV12-4 to TRBJ2-3; D call uncertain. There are 15 residues in the CDR3. V was trimmed by 5 bases and J by 2 bases, leaving 14 bases between them. The DNA of the CDR3 is TGTGCCAGCAGTAACATAGACCCTTACACAGATACGCAGTATTTT. It codes for CASSNIDPYTDTQYF.